A single sample gave rise to the 14 T cell receptor beta chains below, sequenced in a study of T cell responses to AZD1222 COVID-19 vaccine. Clones were sequenced by immunoSEQ multiplex PCR, and TCRdb holds only the in-frame ones, with some missing. In the table there are around 120,000 clones, about 93% of which are singletons. The sequenced sample was peripheral blood, obtained 28 days after the second AZD1222 dose. These receptors were taken from an adult who received the AZD1222 COVID-19 vaccine.

The V gene is TRBV5-6, the J gene TRBJ2-7; D unresolved. The CDR3 spans 13 residues. Germline-derived CDR1 and CDR2 are SGHDT and YYEEEE. V lost 2 bases and J lost 2, with 8 bases in between. CDR3 nucleotide sequence: TGTGCCAGCAGCTTTAGGGTCCCCTACGAGCAGTACTTC. Translation gives CASSFRVPYEQYF.

The chain couples TRBV4-3 to TRBJ2-3, with D hard to call. The CDR3 is 15 amino acids. Germline V gene lookup returns CDR1 LGHNA and CDR2 YSLEER. The V end lost 4 bases, the J end lost 4 bases, and 15 bases lay between the germline ends. The CDR3 DNA follows: TGCGCCAGCAGCCCCTCCAGATCCCCCGCAGATACGCAGTATTTT. It is translated as CASSPSRSPADTQYF.

V usage is TRBV3-1 (or the pseudogene TRBV3-2) and J usage is TRBJ2-1; 7 bases line up with TRBD2. CDR3 length: 13 residues. The germline CDR1 and CDR2 sequences are LGHDT and YNNKEL (reference sequence). V shed 0 bases and J 13 bases; nucleotides not matched to a gene: 6. CDR3 region: CASSQEPSGGQFF. In DNA, the CDR3 is TGTGCCAGCAGCCAAGAGCCTTCGGGGGGACAGTTCTTC.

The chain carries TRBV6-5 and TRBJ1-2, with 8 bases identical to TRBD1. With 0 bases clipped from V and 4 bases from J, the junction kept 7 bases outside the gene matches. The CDR3 covers 16 residues. CDR1 is MNHEY, CDR2 SVGAGI, per germline. The CDR3 DNA follows: TGTGCCAGCAGTTACTCGATCCAGGGGGCTGTCTATGGCTACACCTTC. Translated, it gives CASSYSIQGAVYGYTF.

V and J are TRBV3-1 (or the pseudogene TRBV3-2) and TRBJ2-1; no firm D call. Germline V gene data show CDR1 as LGHDT and CDR2 as YNNKEL (reference sequence). The V end was cut by 5 bases, the J end by 8 bases, with 16 bases between. CDR3 length equals 14 residues. The DNA for the CDR3 is TGTGCCAGCAGCTCGGCTTTTGGTCGGGATGAGCAGTTCTTC. Translated: CASSSAFGRDEQFF.

This chain joins TRBV6-5 and TRBJ2-6; D is undetermined. Looked up from germline, CDR1 is MNHEY and CDR2 is SVGAGI. Trimming stripped 6 bases from V and 1 base from J, with 7 bases between. The CDR3 contains 14 residues. CDR3 in DNA: TGTGCCAGCAGGGAGAGATCTGGGGCCAACGTCCTGACTTTC. Its protein is CASRERSGANVLTF.

The gene calls are TRBV19 and TRBJ1-5, with TRBD1 identical over 7 bases. Germline V gene lookup returns CDR1 LNHDA and CDR2 SQIVND (reference sequence). The CDR3 contains 14 residues. Unmatched junction bases numbered 5, after V lost 2 bases and J lost 7 bases. For the CDR3, the DNA is TGTGCCAGTAGTATACCCGCAGGGGGGCAGCCCCAGCATTTT. Amino acids: CASSIPAGGQPQHF.

This chain uses TRBV15 with TRBJ2-3; 10 nucleotides match TRBD2. Losses at the gene ends were 5 bases for V and 6 bases for J; bases not matched to a gene: 8. The CDR3 runs 15 residues. The V gene's germline CDR1 is LNHNV and CDR2 YYDKDF (reference sequence). This CDR3 is CATSGSLAGGDTQYF. The CDR3 DNA reads TGTGCCACCAGCGGATCTTTAGCGGGGGGCGATACGCAGTATTTT.

The gene calls are TRBV27 and TRBJ1-5; no reliable D call. The CDR3 contains 16 residues. V lost 10 bases and J lost 0, with 19 bases in between. The germline V gene encodes CDR1 MNHEY and CDR2 SMNVEV (reference sequence). The CDR3 nucleotides read TGTGCCACCCCCTTTCGCCCGGGGAATAGCAATCAGCCCCAGCATTTT. As protein: CATPFRPGNSNQPQHF.

This clone was recorded once. The chain links TRBV4-1 to TRBJ2-1, with D tentatively TRBD1 or TRBD2 (5 bases each). The CDR3 consists of 18 residues. Deletions cut 5 bases from V and 2 bases from J, with 22 bases between. Germline values: CDR1 MGHRA, CDR2 YSYEKL. CDR3 sequence: CASSTITTGPTAYNEQFF. In DNA, the CDR3 is TGCGCCAGCAGCACCATTACTACGGGACCCACCGCCTACAATGAGCAGTTCTTC.

The gene calls are TRBV6-1 and TRBJ1-6; TRBD1 might be the D (5 bases). Looked up from germline, CDR1 is MNHNS and CDR2 is SASEGT. This CDR3 contains 15 residues. Trimming pared 0 bases from V and 7 bases from J, leaving 10 bases between. The chain's CDR3 is CASSEAPGRNSPLHF. CDR3 DNA sequence: TGTGCCAGCAGTGAAGCCCCAGGGCGCAATTCACCCCTCCACTTT.

This clone was seen a single time. The chain couples TRBV20-1 to TRBJ1-2; unclear D gene. This CDR3 has 10 amino acids. The germline gives CDR1 DFQATT, CDR2 SNEGSKA (reference sequence). V lost 6 bases, J lost 3 bases, and 5 bases lay in between. In nucleotides, the CDR3 is TGCAGTGCACATGACTATGGCTACACCTTC. The encoded protein is CSAHDYGYTF.

V usage is TRBV10-3 and J usage is TRBJ2-7; 14 bases are shared with TRBD2. Germline lookup yields CDR1 ENHRY and CDR2 SYGVKD. CDR3 length equals 18 residues. V shed 8 bases, J shed 3 bases, and the junction held 15 bases outside the gene matches. The CDR3 is CAIGMTSGRADVNYEQYF. The CDR3 DNA is TGTGCCATCGGAATGACTAGCGGGAGGGCCGACGTTAACTACGAGCAGTACTTC.

The chain uses TRBV12-3 or TRBV12-4 and TRBJ1-2; D is uncertain. The CDR3 has 12 amino acids. Trimming cost V 3 bases and J 2 bases, with 4 bases left between them. Here the CDR3 reads CASSFRNYGYTF. CDR3 DNA sequence: TGTGCCAGCAGTTTTAGGAACTATGGCTACACCTTC.